The clone carrying this T cell receptor (beta chain) was recorded many times. As yet, its antigen is unknown. Template switching introduced a universal primer site, and the cDNA bore unique molecular identifiers. TCRdb reprocessed the 5' RACE reads with MiXCR, giving one entry per CDR3 protein. The sample gives a few hundred thousand distinct CDR3 sequences, roughly 9.7% of which show up once; 7% to 8.5% is in the top ten. Losses at the gene ends were 9 bases for V and 2 bases for J; bases not matched to a gene: 1. This CDR3 region has 12 residues. Germline V lookup: CDR1 MNHEY, CDR2 SMNVEV (reference sequence). Only healthy Caucasians were included as donors. This record belongs to a study of identical twins. Regarding the study as a whole: Weaker excess sharing between twins was seen in beta out-of-frame sequences. A lower insertion count was a feature of abundant cord blood beta clonotypes, with no such feature in memory repertoires.

Separately, the same data were catalogued under a study of yellow fever vaccine responses in identical twins.

The chain links TRBV27 to TRBJ2-7, with 10 bases aligning to TRBD2. What was sequenced was CD8+ T cells sorted from blood. This sequence was found in a woman aged 18-35 years in good health. Here the CDR3 reads CASSGRTYEQYF. The CDR3 nucleotides read TGTGCCAGTAGCGGGAGGACCTACGAGCAGTACTTC.